This T cell receptor (beta chain) was sequenced during a study of shared clonotypes between healthy human individuals. General study points: Clonotype sharing among donors was expected to depend on sequencing depth.

The CDR3 extends over 12 amino acids. V lost 3 bases, J lost 3 bases, and 4 bases lay in between. Germline CDR1 MNHEY, CDR2 SVGAGI. On this clone: Antigen specificity is unknown. The same CDR3 also results from other DNA sequences found in this sample.

TCRdb's copy holds only in-frame clones and misses some; the assay was immunoSEQ multiplex PCR. The sample contains about 2.4 million clones, approximately 94% of which appear only once. J is TRBJ2-3 and V is TRBV6-5; D gene ambiguous. Sequenced material: naive CD4+ T cells sorted from blood. The subset: CD45RA+ positively selected. This TCR was sampled from a young man in good health. The CDR3 DNA reads TGTGCCAGCAGTTATGGGACAGATACGCAGTATTTT. Translating it yields CASSYGTDTQYF.